The rows below give T cell receptor beta chains drawn from one sample of a study of shared T cell receptors in the human thymus. Method: immunoSEQ multiplex PCR; TCRdb's copy keeps in-frame clones and lacks some. The sample carries over 650,000 clones, about 87% recorded once. These data are also associated with another study on human thymus T cells.

Sequencing input: thymocytes. The receptors shown here come from a boy in the first two years of life with a congenital heart defect. Both conserved end residues are trimmed from each CDR3. A D gene is named only where the DNA matches it firmly.

j_gene,d_gene,v_gene,CDR3aa
TRBJ2-7,TRBD1,TRBV11-2,ARSATGQVYEQY
TRBJ2-1,TRBD1,TRBV23-1,ASSQSMTRTGREQF
TRBJ2-7,TRBD2,TRBV27,ASSPLAEAYEQY
TRBJ2-7,.,TRBV5-1,ASSLSHGSYEQY
TRBJ2-3,.,TRBV6-5,ASSYSAEHLDTQY
TRBJ1-1,.,TRBV6-5,ASSYRRPTEAF
TRBJ2-5,.,TRBV4-3,ASSQIGVPKETQY
TRBJ2-7,TRBD1,TRBV20-1,SGQGSGEQY
TRBJ1-2,.,TRBV14,ASSPPPPPGSNYGYT
TRBJ1-1,TRBD1,TRBV27,ASSSIRGRGNTEAF
TRBJ2-1,.,TRBV5-4,ASSLTSYQGSYNEQF
TRBJ2-7,TRBD1,TRBV28,ASSLQGQMSSYEQY